This T cell receptor (beta chain) was found in a study of human T cells and chemical hapten exposure. Study-level background: Mainly, slight library volume differences in the pool made TCR yields vary.

Individual cDNA molecules each carried unique molecular identifiers attached by the library. As processed by the authors: A per-sample median of roughly 100,000 TCRs was observed, with a range of about 23,224 to 750,000. Each CDR3 protein gets one entry after TCRdb re-called the RACE reads with MiXCR. The authors' filters were not applied to this entry. The sample has about 65,000 distinct CDR3 sequences, roughly 6.6% seen once. Germline-derived CDR1 and CDR2 are SGHRS and YFSETQ. V was shortened by 0 bases and J by 2 bases, with 9 bases between the two germline ends. The CDR3 is made up of 14 amino acids. Ten or more counts support this clonotype. As yet, its antigen is unknown. Overall study results and limits: Following DPC sensitization, TCRs present above 1 in 1000 frequency showed no change.

Described time point: healthy volunteer bleed at 6 weeks. RNA extraction used unfractionated whole blood as the source of total RNA. This chain joins TRBV5-1 and TRBJ2-7; no clear D. Sequencing was done on a sample of whole blood. This receptor was taken from a female donor in good health. Some clones in this sample may be carry-over from other donors' samples. CDR3 DNA: TGCGCCAGCAGCTTGGGACGGTCCACCTACGAGCAGTACTTC. It is translated as CASSLGRSTYEQYF.